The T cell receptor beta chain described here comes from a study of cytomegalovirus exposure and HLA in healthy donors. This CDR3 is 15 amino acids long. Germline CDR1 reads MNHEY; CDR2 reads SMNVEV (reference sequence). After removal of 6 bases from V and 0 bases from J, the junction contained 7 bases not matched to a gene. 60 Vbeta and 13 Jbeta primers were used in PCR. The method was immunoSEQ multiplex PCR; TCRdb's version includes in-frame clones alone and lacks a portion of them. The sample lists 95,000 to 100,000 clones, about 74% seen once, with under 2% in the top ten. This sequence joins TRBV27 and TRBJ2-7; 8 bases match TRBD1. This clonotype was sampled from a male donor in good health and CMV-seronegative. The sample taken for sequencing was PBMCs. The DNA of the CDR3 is TGTGCCAGCAGGGACAGGGCCCCTCTCTCCTACGAGCAGTACTTC. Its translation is CASRDRAPLSYEQYF.